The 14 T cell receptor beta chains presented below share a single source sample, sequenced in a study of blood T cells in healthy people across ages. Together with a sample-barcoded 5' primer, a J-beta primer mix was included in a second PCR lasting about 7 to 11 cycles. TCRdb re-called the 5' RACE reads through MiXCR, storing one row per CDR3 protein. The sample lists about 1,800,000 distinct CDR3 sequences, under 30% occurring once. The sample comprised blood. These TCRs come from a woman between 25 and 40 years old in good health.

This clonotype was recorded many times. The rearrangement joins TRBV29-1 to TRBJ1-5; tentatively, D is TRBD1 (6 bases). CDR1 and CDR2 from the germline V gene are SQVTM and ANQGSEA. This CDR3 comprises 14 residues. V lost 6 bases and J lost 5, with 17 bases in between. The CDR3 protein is CSVSGADRYQPQHF. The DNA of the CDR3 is TGCAGCGTCTCAGGGGCAGATCGGTATCAGCCCCAGCATTTT.

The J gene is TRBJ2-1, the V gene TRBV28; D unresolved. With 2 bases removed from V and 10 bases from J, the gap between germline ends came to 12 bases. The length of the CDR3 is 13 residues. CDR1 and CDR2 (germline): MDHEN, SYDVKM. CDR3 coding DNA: TGTGCCAGCAGTTTAAGTTGGGGTACAGAGCAGTTCTTC. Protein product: CASSLSWGTEQFF.

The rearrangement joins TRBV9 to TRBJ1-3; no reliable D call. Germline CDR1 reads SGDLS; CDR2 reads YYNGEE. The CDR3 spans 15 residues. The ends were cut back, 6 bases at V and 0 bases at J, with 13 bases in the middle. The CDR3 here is CASTKDGYSGNTIYF. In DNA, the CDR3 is TGTGCCAGCACCAAGGACGGTTACTCTGGAAACACCATATATTTT. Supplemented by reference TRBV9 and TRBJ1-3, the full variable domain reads DSGVTQTPKHLITATGQRVTLRCSPRSGDLSVYWYQQSLDQGLQFLIQYYNGEERAKGNILERFSAQQFPDLHSELNLSSLELGDSALYFCASTKDGYSGNTIYFGEGSWLTVV.

The CDR3 here is CASSRTSGTSGGAGNEQYF. The CDR3 DNA follows: TGTGCCAGCAGCCGAACTTCGGGGACTAGCGGGGGGGCTGGCAACGAGCAGTACTTC. V is TRBV27 and J is TRBJ2-4; 16 bases fit TRBD2. The DNA end is more similar to TRBJ2-7, so the J call may be wrong. Germline CDR1 is MNHEY and CDR2 is SMNVEV (reference sequence). The CDR3 has 19 amino acids.

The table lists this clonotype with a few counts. The chain's CDR3 is CASSLDLGNTIYF. Here the CDR3 DNA reads TGCGCCAGCAGCTTGGACCTTGGAAACACCATATATTTT. The rearrangement links TRBV5-1 to TRBJ1-3, with unresolved D. Germline V gene sequence: CDR1 SGHRS, CDR2 YFSETQ. This CDR3 has 13 residues. The germline V and J ends were trimmed by 0 bases and 3 bases, with 4 bases remaining between them.

The CDR3 reads CASSQVAASAHSGTDTQYF. As DNA, the CDR3 is TGTGCCAGCAGCCAAGTAGCGGCTAGCGCTCACTCAGGCACAGATACGCAGTATTTT. The gene calls are TRBV3-1 and TRBJ2-3, with a possible D match to TRBD2 (6 bases). V dropped 1 base and J dropped 1 base, with 21 bases sitting between them. The CDR3 is 19 amino acids. Germline assignment: CDR1 LGHDT and CDR2 YNNKEL (reference sequence).

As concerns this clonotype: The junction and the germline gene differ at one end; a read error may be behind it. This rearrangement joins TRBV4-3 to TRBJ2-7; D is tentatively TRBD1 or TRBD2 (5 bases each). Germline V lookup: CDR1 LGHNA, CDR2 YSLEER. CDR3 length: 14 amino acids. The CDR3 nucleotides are TGCGCCAGCAGCCTCAGGGCGGACTCCTACGAGCGGTACTTC. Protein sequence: CASSLRADSYERYF.

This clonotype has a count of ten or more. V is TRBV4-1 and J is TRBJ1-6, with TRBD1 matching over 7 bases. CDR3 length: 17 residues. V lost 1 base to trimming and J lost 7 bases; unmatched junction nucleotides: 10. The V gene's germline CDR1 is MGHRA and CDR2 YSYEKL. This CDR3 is CASSQGARGQGNSPLHF. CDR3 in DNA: TGCGCCAGCAGCCAAGGAGCGAGGGGGCAAGGGAATTCACCCCTCCACTTT.

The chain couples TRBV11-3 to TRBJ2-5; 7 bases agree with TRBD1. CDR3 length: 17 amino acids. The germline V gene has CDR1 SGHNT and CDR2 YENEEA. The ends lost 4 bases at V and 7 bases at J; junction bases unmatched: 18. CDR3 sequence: CASSSGTEGTSRRTQYF. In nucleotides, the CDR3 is TGTGCCAGCAGCTCGGGGACAGAGGGGACCTCCCGGAGGACCCAGTACTTC.

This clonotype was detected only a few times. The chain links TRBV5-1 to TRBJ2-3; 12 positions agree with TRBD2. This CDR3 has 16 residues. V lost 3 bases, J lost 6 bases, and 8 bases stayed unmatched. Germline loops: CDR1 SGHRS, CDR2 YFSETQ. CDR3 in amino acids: CASSYPSGGAEDTQYF. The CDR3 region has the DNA TGCGCCAGCAGCTATCCTAGCGGGGGGGCCGAGGATACGCAGTATTTT.

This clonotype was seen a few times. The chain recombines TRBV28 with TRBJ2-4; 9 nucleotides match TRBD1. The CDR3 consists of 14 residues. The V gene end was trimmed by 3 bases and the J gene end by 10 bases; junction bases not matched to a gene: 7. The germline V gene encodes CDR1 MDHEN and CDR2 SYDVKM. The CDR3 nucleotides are TGTGCCAGCAGTTTCAGGACAGGGGTGGAGATTCAGTACTTC. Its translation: CASSFRTGVEIQYF.

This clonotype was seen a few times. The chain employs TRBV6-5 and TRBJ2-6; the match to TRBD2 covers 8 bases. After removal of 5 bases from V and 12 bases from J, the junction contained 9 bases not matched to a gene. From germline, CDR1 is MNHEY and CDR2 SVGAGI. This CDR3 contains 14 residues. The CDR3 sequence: CASSRTRGVPVLTF. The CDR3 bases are TGTGCCAGCAGTCGCACGCGGGGGGTACCCGTCCTGACTTTC.

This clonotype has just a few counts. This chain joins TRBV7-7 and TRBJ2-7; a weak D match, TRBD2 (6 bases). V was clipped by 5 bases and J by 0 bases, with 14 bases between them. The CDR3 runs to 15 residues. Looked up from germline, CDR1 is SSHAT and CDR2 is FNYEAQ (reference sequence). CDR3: CASSAALADSYEQYF. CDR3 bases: TGTGCCAGCAGCGCCGCCTTAGCGGACTCCTACGAGCAGTACTTC. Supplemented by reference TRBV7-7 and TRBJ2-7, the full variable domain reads GAGVSQSPRYKVTKRGQDVTLRCDPISSHATLYWYQQALGQGPEFLTYFNYEAQPDKSGLPSDRFSAERPEGSISTLTIQRTEQRDSAMYRCASSAALADSYEQYFGPGTRLTVT.

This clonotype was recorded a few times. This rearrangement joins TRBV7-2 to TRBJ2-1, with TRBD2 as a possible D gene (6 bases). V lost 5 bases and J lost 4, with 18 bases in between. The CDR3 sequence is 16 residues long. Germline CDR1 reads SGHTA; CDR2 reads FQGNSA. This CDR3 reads CASSTSGAGKYNEQFF. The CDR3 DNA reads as TGTGCCAGCAGCACGAGTGGGGCGGGGAAATACAATGAGCAGTTCTTC.